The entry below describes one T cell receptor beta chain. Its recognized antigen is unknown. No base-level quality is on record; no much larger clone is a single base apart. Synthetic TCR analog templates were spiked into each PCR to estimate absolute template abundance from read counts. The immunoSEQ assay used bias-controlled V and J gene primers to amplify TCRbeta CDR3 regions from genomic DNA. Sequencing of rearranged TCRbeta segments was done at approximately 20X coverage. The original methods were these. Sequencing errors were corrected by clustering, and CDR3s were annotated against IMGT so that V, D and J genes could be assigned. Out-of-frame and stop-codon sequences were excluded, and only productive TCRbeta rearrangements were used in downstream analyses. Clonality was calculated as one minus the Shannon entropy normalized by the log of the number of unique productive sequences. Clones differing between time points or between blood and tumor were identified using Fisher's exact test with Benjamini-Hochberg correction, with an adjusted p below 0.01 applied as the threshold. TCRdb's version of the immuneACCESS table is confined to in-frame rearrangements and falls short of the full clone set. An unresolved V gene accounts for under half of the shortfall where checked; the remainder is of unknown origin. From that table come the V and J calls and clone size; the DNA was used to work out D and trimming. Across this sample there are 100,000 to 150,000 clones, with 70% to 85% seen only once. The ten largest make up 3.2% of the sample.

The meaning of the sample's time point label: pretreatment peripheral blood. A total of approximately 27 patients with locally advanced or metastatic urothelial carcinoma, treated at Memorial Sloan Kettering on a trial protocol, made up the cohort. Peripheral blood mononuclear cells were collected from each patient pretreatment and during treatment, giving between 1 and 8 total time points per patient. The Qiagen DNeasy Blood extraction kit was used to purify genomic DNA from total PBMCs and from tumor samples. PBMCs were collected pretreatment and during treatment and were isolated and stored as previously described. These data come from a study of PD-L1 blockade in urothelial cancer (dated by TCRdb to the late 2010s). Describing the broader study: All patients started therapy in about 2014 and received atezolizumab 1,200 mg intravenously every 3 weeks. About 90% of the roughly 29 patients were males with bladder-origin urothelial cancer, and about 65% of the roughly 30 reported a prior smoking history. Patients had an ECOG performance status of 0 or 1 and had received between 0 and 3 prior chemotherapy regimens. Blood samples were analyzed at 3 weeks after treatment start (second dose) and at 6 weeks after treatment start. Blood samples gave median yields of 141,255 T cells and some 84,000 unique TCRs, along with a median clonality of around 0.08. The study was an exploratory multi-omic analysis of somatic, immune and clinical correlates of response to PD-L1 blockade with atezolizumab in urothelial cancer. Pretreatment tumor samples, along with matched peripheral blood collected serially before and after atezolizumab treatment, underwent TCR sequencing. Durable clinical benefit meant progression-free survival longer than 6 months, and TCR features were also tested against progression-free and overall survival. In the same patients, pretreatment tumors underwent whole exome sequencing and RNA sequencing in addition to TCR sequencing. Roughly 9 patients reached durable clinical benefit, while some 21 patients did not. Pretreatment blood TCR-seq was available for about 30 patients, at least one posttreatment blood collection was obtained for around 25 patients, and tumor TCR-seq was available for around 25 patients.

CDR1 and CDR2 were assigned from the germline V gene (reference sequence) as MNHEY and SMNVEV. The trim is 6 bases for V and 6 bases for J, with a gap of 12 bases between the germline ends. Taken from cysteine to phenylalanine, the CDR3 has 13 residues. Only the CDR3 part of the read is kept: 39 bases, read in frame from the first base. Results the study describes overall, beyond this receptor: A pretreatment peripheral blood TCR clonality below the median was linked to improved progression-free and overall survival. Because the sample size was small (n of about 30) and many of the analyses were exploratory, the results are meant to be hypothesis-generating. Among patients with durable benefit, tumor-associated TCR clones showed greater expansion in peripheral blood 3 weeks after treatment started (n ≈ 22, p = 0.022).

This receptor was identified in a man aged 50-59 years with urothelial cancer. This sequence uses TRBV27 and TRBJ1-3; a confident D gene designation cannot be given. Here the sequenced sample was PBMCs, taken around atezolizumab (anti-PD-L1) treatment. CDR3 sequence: CASSPLSENTIYF. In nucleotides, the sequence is TGTGCCAGCAGCCCCCTGAGCGAAAACACCATATATTTT.